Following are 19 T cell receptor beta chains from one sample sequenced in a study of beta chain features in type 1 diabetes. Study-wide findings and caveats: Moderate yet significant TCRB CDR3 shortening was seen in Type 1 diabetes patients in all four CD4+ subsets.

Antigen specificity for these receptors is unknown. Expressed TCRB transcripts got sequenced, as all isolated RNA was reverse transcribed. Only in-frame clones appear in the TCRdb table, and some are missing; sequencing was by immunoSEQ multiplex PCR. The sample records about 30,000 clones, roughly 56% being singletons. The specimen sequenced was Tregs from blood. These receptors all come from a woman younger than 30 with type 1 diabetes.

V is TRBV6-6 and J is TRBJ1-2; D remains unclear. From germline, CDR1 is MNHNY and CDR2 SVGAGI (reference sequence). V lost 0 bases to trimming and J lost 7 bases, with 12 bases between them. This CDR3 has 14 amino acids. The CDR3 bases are TGTGCCAGCAGTTACTCTGGAGTATCCGGTGGCTACACCTTC. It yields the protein CASSYSGVSGGYTF.

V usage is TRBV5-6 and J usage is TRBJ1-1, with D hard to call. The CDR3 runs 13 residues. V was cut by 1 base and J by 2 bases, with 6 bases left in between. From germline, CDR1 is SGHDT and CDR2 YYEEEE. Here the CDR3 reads CASSLRPNTEAFF. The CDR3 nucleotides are TGTGCCAGCAGCTTGCGTCCTAACACTGAAGCTTTCTTT.

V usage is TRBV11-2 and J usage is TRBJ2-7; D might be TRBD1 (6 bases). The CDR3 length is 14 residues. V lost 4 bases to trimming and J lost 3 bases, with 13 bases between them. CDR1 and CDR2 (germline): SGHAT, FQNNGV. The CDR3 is CASSSQGFSYEQYF. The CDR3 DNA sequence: TGTGCCAGCAGCTCGCAGGGGTTCAGCTACGAGCAGTACTTC.

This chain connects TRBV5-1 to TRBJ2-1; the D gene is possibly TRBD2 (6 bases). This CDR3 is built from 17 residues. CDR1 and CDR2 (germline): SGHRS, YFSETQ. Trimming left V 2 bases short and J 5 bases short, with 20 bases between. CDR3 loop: CASSFSPGGEPNNEQFF. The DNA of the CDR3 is TGCGCCAGCAGCTTCTCCCCCGGCGGGGAGCCGAACAATGAGCAGTTCTTC.

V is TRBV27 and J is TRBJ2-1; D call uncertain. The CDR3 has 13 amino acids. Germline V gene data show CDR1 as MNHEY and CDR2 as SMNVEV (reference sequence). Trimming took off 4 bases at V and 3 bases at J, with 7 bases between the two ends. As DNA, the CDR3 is TGTGCCAGCAGTTACACCAACTACAATGAGCAGTTCTTC. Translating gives CASSYTNYNEQFF.

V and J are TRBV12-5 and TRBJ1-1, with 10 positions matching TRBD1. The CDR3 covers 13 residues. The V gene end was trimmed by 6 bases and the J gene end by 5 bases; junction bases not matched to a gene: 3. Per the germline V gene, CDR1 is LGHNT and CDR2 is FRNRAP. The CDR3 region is CASGGQGLTEAFF. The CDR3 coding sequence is TGTGCTAGTGGGGGACAGGGGCTTACTGAAGCTTTCTTT.

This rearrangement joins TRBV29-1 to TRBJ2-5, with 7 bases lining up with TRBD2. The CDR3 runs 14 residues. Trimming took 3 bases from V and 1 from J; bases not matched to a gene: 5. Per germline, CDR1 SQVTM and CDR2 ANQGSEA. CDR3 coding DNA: TGCAGCGTTGATACGGCGGGGGTCCAAGAGACCCAGTACTTC. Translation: CSVDTAGVQETQYF.

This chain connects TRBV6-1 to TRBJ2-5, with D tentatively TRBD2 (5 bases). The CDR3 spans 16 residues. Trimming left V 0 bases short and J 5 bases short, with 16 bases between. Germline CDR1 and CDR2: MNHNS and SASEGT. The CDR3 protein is CASSEAGPSSRETQYF. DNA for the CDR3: TGTGCCAGCAGTGAAGCAGGGCCCTCTAGCCGGGAGACCCAGTACTTC.

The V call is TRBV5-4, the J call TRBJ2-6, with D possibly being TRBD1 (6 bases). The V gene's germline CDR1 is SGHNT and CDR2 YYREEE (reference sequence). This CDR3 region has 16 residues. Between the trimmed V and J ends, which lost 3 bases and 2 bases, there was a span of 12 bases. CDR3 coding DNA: TGTGCCAGCAGCTGGGAACAGGGCGCTGGGGCCAACGTCCTGACTTTC. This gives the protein CASSWEQGAGANVLTF.

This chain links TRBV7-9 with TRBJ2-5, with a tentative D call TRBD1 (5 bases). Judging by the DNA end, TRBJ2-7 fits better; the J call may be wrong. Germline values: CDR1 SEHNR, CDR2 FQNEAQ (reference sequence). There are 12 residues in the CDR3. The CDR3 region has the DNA TGTGCCAGCAGCTTACAGGGCTACGAGCAGTACTTC. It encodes CASSLQGYEQYF.

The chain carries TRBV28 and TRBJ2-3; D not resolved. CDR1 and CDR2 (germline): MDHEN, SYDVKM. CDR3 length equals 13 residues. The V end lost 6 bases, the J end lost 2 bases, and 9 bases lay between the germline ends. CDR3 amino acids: CASRETPTDTQYF. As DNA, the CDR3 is TGTGCCAGCAGGGAGACCCCCACAGATACGCAGTATTTT.

The CDR3 DNA sequence: TGTGCCAGCAGCGGCGATATTCGGGGTGAAGCTTTCTTT. This encodes CASSGDIRGEAFF. V usage is TRBV5-6 and J usage is TRBJ1-1, with D unresolved. This CDR3 is built from 13 residues. Germline loops: CDR1 SGHDT, CDR2 YYEEEE. Trimming shortened V by 4 bases and J by 7 bases, and 14 bases separated the two germline ends. The complete variable domain, with remaining parts taken from reference TRBV5-6 and TRBJ1-1, reads DAGVTQSPTHLIKTRGQQVTLRCSPKSGHDTVSWYQQALGQGPQFIFQYYEEEERQRGNFPDRFSGHQFPNYSSELNVNALLLGDSALYLCASSGDIRGEAFFGQGTRLTVV.

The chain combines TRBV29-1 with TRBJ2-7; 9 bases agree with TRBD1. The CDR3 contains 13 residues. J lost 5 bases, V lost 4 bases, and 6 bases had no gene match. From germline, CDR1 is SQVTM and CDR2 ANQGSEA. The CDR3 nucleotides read TGCAGCGTTGTGCGGACAGGGGTAAACGAGCAGTACTTC. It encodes CSVVRTGVNEQYF.

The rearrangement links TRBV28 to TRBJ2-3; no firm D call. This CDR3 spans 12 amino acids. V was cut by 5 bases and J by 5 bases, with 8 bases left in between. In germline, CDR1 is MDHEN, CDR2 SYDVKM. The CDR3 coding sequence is TGTGCCAGCAGTCTACCACGAGATACGCAGTATTTT. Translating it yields CASSLPRDTQYF.

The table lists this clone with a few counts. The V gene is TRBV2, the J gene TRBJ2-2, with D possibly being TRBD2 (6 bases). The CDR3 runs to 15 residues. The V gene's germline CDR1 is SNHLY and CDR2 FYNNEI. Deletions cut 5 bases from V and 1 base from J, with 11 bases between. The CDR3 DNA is TGTGCCAGCAGTATGGACGGGAGGAACACCGGGGAGCTGTTTTTT. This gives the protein CASSMDGRNTGELFF.

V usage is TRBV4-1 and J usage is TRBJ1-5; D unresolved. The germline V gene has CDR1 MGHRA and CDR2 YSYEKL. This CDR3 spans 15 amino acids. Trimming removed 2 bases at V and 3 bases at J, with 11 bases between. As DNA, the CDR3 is TGCGCCAGCAGCCAAATGGTGACAAACAATCAGCCCCAGCATTTT. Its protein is CASSQMVTNNQPQHF.

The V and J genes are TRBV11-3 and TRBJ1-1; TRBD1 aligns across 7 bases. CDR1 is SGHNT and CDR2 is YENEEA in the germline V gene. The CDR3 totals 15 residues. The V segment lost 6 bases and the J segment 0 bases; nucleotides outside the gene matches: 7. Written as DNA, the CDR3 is TGTGCCAGCAGACCCAGGGGGACAGTGAACACTGAAGCTTTCTTT. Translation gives CASRPRGTVNTEAFF.

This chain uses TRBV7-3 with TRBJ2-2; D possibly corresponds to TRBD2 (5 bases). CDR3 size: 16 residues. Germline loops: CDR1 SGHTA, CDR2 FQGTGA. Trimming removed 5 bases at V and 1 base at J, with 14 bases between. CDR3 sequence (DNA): TGTGCCAGCAGCCCCGGACTGTTACGGAACACCGGGGAGCTGTTTTTT. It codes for CASSPGLLRNTGELFF.

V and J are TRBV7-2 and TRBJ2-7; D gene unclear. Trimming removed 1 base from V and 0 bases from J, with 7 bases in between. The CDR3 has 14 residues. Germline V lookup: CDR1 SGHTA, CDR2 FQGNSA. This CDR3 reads CASSLGGGSYEQYF. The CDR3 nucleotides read TGTGCCAGCAGCTTAGGCGGCGGCTCCTACGAGCAGTACTTC.